This T cell receptor beta chain was identified in a study of a mutant IDH1 vaccine in newly diagnosed glioma. Study context: The start of vaccination came 4-6 weeks after radiotherapy alone, or with temozolomide cycles.

Clones were read by immunoSEQ multiplex PCR, and TCRdb kept only the in-frame ones, dropping some. The sample includes 50,000 to 60,000 clones, 80% of them seen just once. About this clone: Its antigen is unidentified.

Time point indicated: week 23, last vaccination. Each vaccine dose was 300 ug of mutant IDH1 20-mer peptide, with topical imiquimod. The source is a man aged 40-50 years with glioma. Source: PBMCs, taken from a glioma patient whose treatment included an IDH1 peptide vaccine.

CDR3 coding DNA: TGTGCCTGGAAGGAAGTAGGGATGAATACCCTGTACTTC. It encodes CAWKEVGMNTLYF. The V gene is TRBV30, the J gene TRBJ2-7, with unresolved D. The V and J ends lost 4 bases and 12 bases respectively, with 22 bases between them. This CDR3 contains 13 residues. CDR1 GTSNPN and CDR2 SVGIG come from the germline V gene (reference sequence).